This is a list of T cell receptor beta chains from one sample in a study of blood T cells in healthy people across ages. In TCRdb, the 5' RACE reads were re-called with MiXCR into one record per CDR3 protein. The table lists about 1.7 million distinct CDR3 sequences, under 30% of them singletons, with roughly 8% in the top ten. Sequencing input: blood. The receptors derive from a woman aged 30 to 39 in good health. Both conserved end residues are trimmed from each CDR3. Fields, in order: J gene, V gene, D gene, CDR3 length, CDR3 protein. D genes are given only for firm matches.

J gene: TRBJ2-1
V gene: TRBV6-1
D gene: -
CDR3 length: 13
CDR3 protein: ASRKGNLGYNEQF

J gene: TRBJ2-1
V gene: TRBV29-1
D gene: TRBD2
CDR3 length: 13
CDR3 protein: SVVGRGAKDNEQF

J gene: TRBJ2-3
V gene: TRBV7-6
D gene: -
CDR3 length: 14
CDR3 protein: ASSGFGGLTTDTQY

J gene: TRBJ2-6
V gene: TRBV9
D gene: TRBD1
CDR3 length: 15
CDR3 protein: ASSAGQGSSGANVLT

J gene: TRBJ1-5
V gene: TRBV10-3
D gene: TRBD1
CDR3 length: 11
CDR3 protein: AISRTGEQPQH

J gene: TRBJ1-2
V gene: TRBV12-3/TRBV12-4
D gene: -
CDR3 length: 12
CDR3 protein: ASSPSSRSYGYT

J gene: TRBJ2-1
V gene: TRBV14
D gene: -
CDR3 length: 10
CDR3 protein: ASSTTHNEQF

J gene: TRBJ2-4
V gene: TRBV7-6
D gene: TRBD2
CDR3 length: 15
CDR3 protein: ASSLGSGGAWQYERY

J gene: TRBJ2-1
V gene: TRBV3-1
D gene: TRBD2
CDR3 length: 9
CDR3 protein: ASSHETSTF

J gene: TRBJ2-1
V gene: TRBV20-1
D gene: TRBD2
CDR3 length: 12
CDR3 protein: SAGDPGGFNEQF

J gene: -
V gene: TRBV18
D gene: -
CDR3 length: 11
CDR3 protein: ASSSPGGNEQY

J gene: TRBJ2-3
V gene: TRBV7-9
D gene: -
CDR3 length: 13
CDR3 protein: AGSPTGLSTDTQY

J gene: TRBJ2-7
V gene: TRBV3-1
D gene: -
CDR3 length: 11
CDR3 protein: ASSQADRGEQY

J gene: TRBJ2-5
V gene: TRBV5-1
D gene: TRBD1
CDR3 length: 12
CDR3 protein: ASSLDRGRKTQY

J gene: TRBJ1-1
V gene: TRBV20-1
D gene: -
CDR3 length: 12
CDR3 protein: SAIKGGRVYEAF

J gene: TRBJ2-1
V gene: TRBV12-3/TRBV12-4
D gene: TRBD2
CDR3 length: 15
CDR3 protein: ASTDGTSGRVFHEQF

J gene: TRBJ2-3
V gene: TRBV4-3
D gene: -
CDR3 length: 12
CDR3 protein: ASSLWSILDTQY

J gene: TRBJ2-1
V gene: TRBV12-3/TRBV12-4
D gene: TRBD1
CDR3 length: 11
CDR3 protein: VTGQGAVNEQF

J gene: TRBJ1-6
V gene: TRBV30
D gene: -
CDR3 length: 12
CDR3 protein: AWSGGRTNSPLH

J gene: TRBJ1-4
V gene: TRBV24-1
D gene: -
CDR3 length: 11
CDR3 protein: ATSDPRSEKLF

J gene: TRBJ1-5
V gene: TRBV28
D gene: -
CDR3 length: 13
CDR3 protein: ASRNRDGSNQPQH

J gene: TRBJ1-5
V gene: TRBV12-3/TRBV12-4
D gene: -
CDR3 length: 11
CDR3 protein: ASSPQLEQPQH